This entry lists 4 T cell receptor beta chains sequenced from one sample in a study of cytomegalovirus exposure and HLA in healthy donors. PCR primers comprised 60 Vbeta and 13 Jbeta primers. Sequencing was performed with immunoSEQ multiplex PCR; in TCRdb, only in-frame clones are kept and a portion is missing. The data hold under 200,000 clones, with 80% observed a single time. Material: PBMCs. Receptors were obtained from a man in his late teens or twenties in good health and CMV-seropositive.

The chain uses TRBV21-1 and TRBJ2-1; the table names TRBD2, a call not compared with the DNA. TRBV21-1 is a pseudogene locus. The CDR3 length is 17 residues. In nucleotides, the CDR3 is TGTGCCAGCAGCAATGGTAGCGGGACCAGTGTGAGCAATGAGCAGTTCTTC. Protein product: CASSNGSGTSVSNEQFF.

V is TRBV12-5 and J is TRBJ1-5, with D possibly being TRBD1 (6 bases). V lost 5 bases, J lost 0 bases, and 17 bases lay in between. Germline V gene lookup returns CDR1 LGHNT and CDR2 FRNRAP. This CDR3 is 17 amino acids long. This CDR3 is CASGDKDREYSNQPQHF. CDR3 sequence (DNA): TGTGCTAGTGGTGATAAGGACAGAGAATATAGCAATCAGCCCCAGCATTTT.

This sequence joins TRBV18 and TRBJ1-4; D is perhaps TRBD1 (5 bases). Trimming left V 1 base short and J 0 bases short, with 12 bases between. Germline V gene data show CDR1 as KGHSH and CDR2 as LQKENI. The CDR3 has 17 residues. The CDR3 region is CASSPQPTGTTNEKLFF. CDR3 DNA sequence: TGTGCCAGCTCACCACAGCCTACAGGAACAACTAATGAAAAACTGTTTTTT. The full variable domain, with the rest looked up from reference TRBV18 and TRBJ1-4, is NAGVMQNPRHLVRRRGQEARLRCSPMKGHSHVYWYRQLPEEGLKFMVYLQKENIIDESGMPKERFSAEFPKEGPSILRIQQVVRGDSAAYFCASSPQPTGTTNEKLFFGSGTQLSVL.

This clone was picked up one time. The chain links TRBV19 to TRBJ2-7, with unresolved D. V lost 5 bases to trimming and J lost 5 bases, with 16 bases between them. The CDR3 has 14 residues. The V gene's germline CDR1 is LNHDA and CDR2 SQIVND (reference sequence). Written as DNA, the CDR3 is TGTGCCAGTAGTCCGCGAGGAAATTTCCACGAGCAGTACTTC. This encodes CASSPRGNFHEQYF.